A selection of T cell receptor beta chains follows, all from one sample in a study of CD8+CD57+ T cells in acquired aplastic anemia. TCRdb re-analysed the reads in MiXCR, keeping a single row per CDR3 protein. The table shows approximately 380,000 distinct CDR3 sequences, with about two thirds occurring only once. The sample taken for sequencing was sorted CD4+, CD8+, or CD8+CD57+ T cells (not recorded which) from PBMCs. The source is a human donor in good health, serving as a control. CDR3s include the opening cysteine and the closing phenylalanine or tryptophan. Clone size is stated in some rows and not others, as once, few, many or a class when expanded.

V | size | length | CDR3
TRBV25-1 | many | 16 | CASSPRGFKPNYGYTF
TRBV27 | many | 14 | CASSLNRVRYEQYF
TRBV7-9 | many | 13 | CASRPGTGNGYTF
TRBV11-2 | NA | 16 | CASSFYEQYGANVLTF
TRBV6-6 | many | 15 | CASSYEVLSGNTIYF
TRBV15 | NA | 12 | CATSQGREKPFF
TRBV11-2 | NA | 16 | CASSRGARGIKNEQYF
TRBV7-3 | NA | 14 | CASNPTGVTDTQYF
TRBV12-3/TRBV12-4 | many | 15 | CASSQSGGADETQYF
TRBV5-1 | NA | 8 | CDSYGYTF
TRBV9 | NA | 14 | CASRGFASEKKIYF
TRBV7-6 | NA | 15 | CASSSAGTGAEKLYF
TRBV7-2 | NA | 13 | CASSTHGVWANTF
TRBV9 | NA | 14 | CASSVSAPVYGQSF
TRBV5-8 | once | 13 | CASSLRPSYGYTF
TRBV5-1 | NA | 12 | CASSLLQANTYF
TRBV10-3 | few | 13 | CAFSEVEGRGYTF
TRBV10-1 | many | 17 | CASSDPSSGGNTDTQYF
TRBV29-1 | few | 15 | CSVGDTGTGSYEQYF
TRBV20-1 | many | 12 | CSARTGVETQYF
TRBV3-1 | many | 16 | CASSPQSGIWVDTQYF
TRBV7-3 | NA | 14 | CASTPSGIYEQYFF
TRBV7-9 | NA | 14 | CASSPLETSSGYTF
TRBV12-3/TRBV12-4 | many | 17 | CASSPTGTAIGGNTIYF
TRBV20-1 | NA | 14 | CSVAGNGGEDEQFF
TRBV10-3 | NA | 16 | CAISEGGGGGTDTQYF
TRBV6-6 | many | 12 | CAGGPEGETQYF
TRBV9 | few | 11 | CASSLGRGYTF
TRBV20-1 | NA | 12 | CSARVQGNTIYF
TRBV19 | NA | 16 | CASSDPYREERETQYF
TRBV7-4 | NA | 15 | CASSKGEAGANVLTF
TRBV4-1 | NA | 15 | CASSHSGGRTDTQYF
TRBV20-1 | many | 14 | CSARTLTGSYEQYF
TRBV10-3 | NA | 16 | CAISEPGTALSGGYTF
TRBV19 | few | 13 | CASSGTGVLGYTF
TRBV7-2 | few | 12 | CASSFYGETQYF
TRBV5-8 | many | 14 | CASSYGQGWAEAFF
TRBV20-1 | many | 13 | CSATGRDLGEQYF
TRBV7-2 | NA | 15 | CASSSSGTPQSPLHF
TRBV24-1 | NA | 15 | CATSEGQDVAQPQHF
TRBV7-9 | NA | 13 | CASSLAIGNGYTF
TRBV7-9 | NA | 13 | CASSPGLAGEQFF
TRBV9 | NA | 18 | CASSYSDRGLSGANVLTF
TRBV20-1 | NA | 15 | CSARAVHIGTDTQYF
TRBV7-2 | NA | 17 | CASSDRRDTPYNSPLHF
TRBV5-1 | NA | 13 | CASSSSTGTEQFF
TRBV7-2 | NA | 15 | CSCCPRSEQGNEQFF
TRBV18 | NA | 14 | CASSQADSVGELFF
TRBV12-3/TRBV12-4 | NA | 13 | CASSFGGSSPLHF
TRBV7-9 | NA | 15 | CASSLRGRGSYEQYF
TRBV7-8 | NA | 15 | CASRPLRVYQETQYF
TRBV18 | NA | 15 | CASSPTTQHTGELFF
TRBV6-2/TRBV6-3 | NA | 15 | CASSNNRVDTDTQYF
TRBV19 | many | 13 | CASSGGYNQPQHF
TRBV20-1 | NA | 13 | CSATPPEGDEQYF
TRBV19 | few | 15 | CASSIGQGLNQPQHF
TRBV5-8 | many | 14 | CASSLGGLDQPQHF
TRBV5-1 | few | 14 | CASSLGDTTYEQYF